These 28 T cell receptor beta chains originate from one sample sequenced in a study of T cell changes during pregnancy in multiple sclerosis. The data were produced by immunoSEQ multiplex PCR, yet TCRdb's version contains in-frame clones alone and is incomplete. The sample holds about 58,000 clones, 93% seen once. Sequencing used CD8+ T cells from peripheral blood mononuclear cells, obtained in the second trimester of pregnancy. These TCRs come from a female donor with multiple sclerosis, enrolled in a pregnancy study.

The chain combines TRBV7-9 with TRBJ2-2; TRBD2 is a possible D gene (6 bases). V lost 6 bases and J lost 2, with 13 bases in between. Germline lookup yields CDR1 SEHNR and CDR2 FQNEAQ (reference sequence). The CDR3 contains 15 residues. The CDR3 coding sequence is TGTGCCAGCAGTTTCGGGACTTTTAACACCGGGGAGCTGTTTTTT. Amino acids: CASSFGTFNTGELFF.

V is TRBV4-2 and J is TRBJ2-1; weak D call: TRBD2 (6 bases). The CDR3 loop spans 18 amino acids. From germline, CDR1 is LGHNA and CDR2 YNFKEQ. The ends were cut back, 2 bases at V and 0 bases at J, with 17 bases in the middle. As DNA, the CDR3 is TGTGCCAGCAGCCAACCTGCTGACCCAGCGGGCTCCTACAATGAGCAGTTCTTC. Encoded protein: CASSQPADPAGSYNEQFF.

This clone has only one observation. The junction departs from germline at one end; a sequencing error may be responsible. The gene calls are TRBV5-4 and TRBJ1-2, with 7 bases aligning to TRBD1. CDR1 SGHNT and CDR2 YYREEE come from the germline V gene (reference sequence). The CDR3 totals 13 residues. CDR3 residues: CASSLEGQVHPYF. The CDR3 DNA sequence: TGTGCCAGCAGCTTGGAAGGACAGGTTCATCCCTACTTC.

This chain joins TRBV19 and TRBJ2-7, with 7 bases lining up with TRBD1. There are 14 residues in the CDR3. The V and J ends lost 3 bases and 2 bases, in that order; junction bases with no gene match: 4. Per germline, CDR1 LNHDA and CDR2 SQIVND (reference sequence). The CDR3: CASSIFGTAYEQYF. CDR3 bases: TGTGCCAGTAGTATCTTTGGGACAGCCTACGAGCAGTACTTC.

The rearrangement joins TRBV9 to TRBJ2-5, with a tentative D call TRBD2 (7 bases). The CDR3 sequence is 15 residues long. V was pared by 0 bases and J by 1 base, with 10 bases between. Germline values: CDR1 SGDLS, CDR2 YYNGEE. CDR3 coding DNA: TGTGCCAGCAGCGTAGAGGGGGGGGTCCAAGAGACCCAGTACTTC. Translated, it gives CASSVEGGVQETQYF.

The chain links TRBV27 to TRBJ2-5, with D maybe TRBD2 (5 bases). This CDR3 contains 12 residues. V shed 3 bases and J shed 4 bases, with 6 bases lying between them. CDR1 MNHEY and CDR2 SMNVEV come from the germline V gene (reference sequence). The CDR3 is CASSFAGETQYF. DNA for the CDR3: TGTGCCAGCAGTTTTGCGGGAGAGACCCAGTACTTC.

The gene calls are TRBV7-9 and TRBJ1-3; D is undetermined. Germline V gene sequence: CDR1 SEHNR, CDR2 FQNEAQ (reference sequence). This CDR3 region has 11 residues. Trimming took off 5 bases at V and 8 bases at J, with 7 bases between the two ends. The CDR3 coding sequence is TGTGCCAGCAGCCCACACGACACCATATATTTT. Residues: CASSPHDTIYF.

The chain links TRBV27 to TRBJ1-4; 9 nucleotides match TRBD1. V lost 9 bases and J lost 3; bases outside the gene matches: 11. The CDR3 totals 16 residues. CDR1 is MNHEY, CDR2 SMNVEV, per germline (reference sequence). The CDR3 loop is CASSGDRGAPNEKLFF. As DNA, the CDR3 is TGTGCCAGTTCAGGCGACAGGGGGGCACCTAATGAAAAACTGTTTTTT.

This clone was recorded only once. This sequence joins TRBV11-2 and TRBJ1-1, with a weak D call TRBD1 (6 bases). This CDR3 is 18 amino acids long. The germline V and J ends were trimmed by 3 bases and 0 bases, with 20 bases remaining between them. The germline gives CDR1 SGHAT, CDR2 FQNNGV. As DNA, the CDR3 is TGTGCCAGCAGCTTGGGGTATGGGACACCGAAAATGAACACTGAAGCTTTCTTT. It specifies CASSLGYGTPKMNTEAFF.

The CDR3 here is CASGSPTANYGYTF. The CDR3 DNA follows: TGTGCTAGTGGTTCCCCGACAGCTAACTATGGCTACACCTTC. The chain recombines TRBV12-5 with TRBJ1-2; weak D call: TRBD1 (5 bases). Germline V gene data show CDR1 as LGHNT and CDR2 as FRNRAP. V shed 4 bases and J shed 0 bases, with 9 bases lying between them. The length of the CDR3 is 14 residues.

This clone is a singleton in its sample. This rearrangement joins TRBV14 to TRBJ2-7; D is unresolved. Germline V CDR1 and CDR2: SGHDN, FVKESK. Trimming cost V 4 bases and J 2 bases, with 6 bases left between them. CDR3 length: 12 amino acids. CDR3 region: CASSPGPYEQYF. Written as DNA, the CDR3 is TGTGCCAGCAGCCCTGGGCCCTACGAGCAGTACTTC.

The chain uses TRBV6-1 and TRBJ2-5, with TRBD2 matching 11 bases. Germline CDR1 MNHNS, CDR2 SASEGT. The CDR3 has 15 amino acids. Losses at the gene ends were 2 bases for V and 5 bases for J; bases not matched to a gene: 4. The DNA of the CDR3 is TGTGCCAGCAGTGAAACTAGCGGGAGCGAGGAGACCCAGTACTTC. Protein product: CASSETSGSEETQYF.

The chain employs TRBV10-2 and TRBJ2-1; D is perhaps TRBD2 (6 bases). The CDR3 is 13 amino acids. V lost 8 bases and J 3 bases, leaving 11 bases between the germline ends. Germline V gives CDR1 WSHSY, CDR2 SAAADI. The CDR3 bases are TGCGCCAGCGGGGAGGTGATCTACAATGAGCAGTTCTTC. This codes for CASGEVIYNEQFF.

The rearrangement links TRBV15 to TRBJ1-3, with D possibly being TRBD1 (6 bases). CDR3 length: 16 residues. V shed 6 bases and J shed 0 bases, with 15 bases lying between them. Germline V CDR1 and CDR2: LNHNV, YYDKDF (reference sequence). This CDR3 is CATSSPGANSGNTIYF. CDR3 in DNA: TGTGCCACCAGTTCTCCAGGGGCAAACTCTGGAAACACCATATATTTT.

The CDR3, as DNA: TGTGCCAGCAGTTCAGTAGCGGGAGTTTACAATGAGCAGTTCTTC. Translating it yields CASSSVAGVYNEQFF. The chain recombines TRBV27 with TRBJ2-1; 9 bases agree with TRBD2. Germline V gene data show CDR1 as MNHEY and CDR2 as SMNVEV (reference sequence). There are 15 residues in the CDR3. Unmatched junction bases numbered 5, after V lost 4 bases and J lost 4 bases.

This clone was found a few times. This chain links TRBV2 with TRBJ1-1; 8 bases agree with TRBD1. Germline V gene lookup returns CDR1 SNHLY and CDR2 FYNNEI. CDR3 length equals 10 residues. Trimming removed 10 bases from V and 7 bases from J; junction bases left unmatched: 2. The CDR3 here is CATGQGEAFF. CDR3 DNA: TGTGCCACTGGACAGGGTGAAGCTTTCTTT.

The rearrangement links TRBV27 to TRBJ2-5; no reliable D call. CDR3 length: 11 amino acids. Germline V CDR1 and CDR2: MNHEY, SMNVEV (reference sequence). V lost 5 bases to trimming and J lost 7 bases, with 8 bases between them. DNA for the CDR3: TGTGCCAGCAGTCCGGGTGGGACCCAGTACTTC. It translates to CASSPGGTQYF.

The V gene is TRBV19, the J gene TRBJ2-7; a weak D match, TRBD2 (5 bases). The germline V and J ends were trimmed by 4 bases and 2 bases, with 9 bases remaining between them. The CDR3 has 13 residues. CDR1 and CDR2 (germline): LNHDA, SQIVND (reference sequence). The CDR3 sequence: CASSRSEAYEQYF. The CDR3 DNA sequence: TGTGCCAGTAGTAGGTCGGAGGCCTACGAGCAGTACTTC.

The chain links TRBV7-8 to TRBJ2-3; 10 bases agree with TRBD2. Trimming removed 1 base from V and 5 bases from J; junction bases left unmatched: 6. There are 16 residues in the CDR3. Per germline, CDR1 SGHVS and CDR2 FQNEAQ. DNA for the CDR3: TGTGCCAGCAGCTTAGACCCTAGCGGGAGTGGAGATACGCAGTATTTT. This translates into CASSLDPSGSGDTQYF.

V and J are TRBV11-1 and TRBJ2-1, with 8 bases lining up with TRBD2. This CDR3 region has 16 residues. CDR1 and CDR2 from the germline V gene are SGHAT and FQDESV (reference sequence). V was clipped by 1 base and J by 5 bases; unmatched bases: 7. CDR3: CASSLVSAGGNNEQFF. The CDR3 region has the DNA TGTGCCAGCAGCTTAGTCTCCGCGGGGGGAAACAATGAGCAGTTCTTC.

The genes are TRBV2 and TRBJ1-2, with TRBD1 as a possible D gene (6 bases). Trimming left V 6 bases short and J 5 bases short, with 10 bases between. This CDR3 spans 12 amino acids. Germline CDR1 and CDR2: SNHLY and FYNNEI. As DNA, the CDR3 is TGTGCCAGCAGGGACAGACCATATGGCTACACCTTC. Translated: CASRDRPYGYTF.

The chain joins TRBV27 to TRBJ2-5, with a weak D call TRBD1 (6 bases). V lost 5 bases to trimming and J lost 4 bases, with 14 bases between them. There are 14 residues in the CDR3. In germline, CDR1 is MNHEY, CDR2 SMNVEV (reference sequence). The CDR3 sequence: CASSPSQGAETQYF. CDR3 in DNA: TGTGCCAGCAGTCCCTCACAGGGAGCAGAGACCCAGTACTTC.

The chain uses TRBV28 and TRBJ2-7; TRBD2 aligns across 10 bases. The germline gives CDR1 MDHEN, CDR2 SYDVKM. This CDR3 is 15 amino acids long. With 5 bases clipped from V and 3 bases from J, the junction kept 7 bases outside the gene matches. The CDR3 protein is CASSLGGLAVYEQYF. The CDR3 nucleotides are TGTGCCAGCAGTCTAGGAGGACTAGCGGTCTACGAGCAGTACTTC.

This chain uses TRBV5-1 with TRBJ2-3, with 8 positions matching TRBD1. Germline CDR1 is SGHRS and CDR2 is YFSETQ. The CDR3 totals 14 residues. V shed 3 bases, J shed 1 base, and the junction held 1 base outside the gene matches. DNA of the CDR3: TGCGCCAGCAGCTCGACAGGGGGCACAGATACGCAGTATTTT. Protein sequence: CASSSTGGTDTQYF.

The CDR3 nucleotides are TGTGCCAGCAGTGGATCCCTGGAACTAGAAGCTTTCTTT. It codes for CASSGSLELEAFF. The rearrangement uses TRBV27 and TRBJ1-1; D remains unclear. Per germline, CDR1 MNHEY and CDR2 SMNVEV (reference sequence). V was cut by 5 bases and J by 8 bases, with 15 bases left in between. The CDR3 is 13 residues long.

The genes are TRBV15 and TRBJ2-3; tentative D call: TRBD2 (5 bases). This CDR3 spans 16 amino acids. Trimming removed 5 bases at V and 2 bases at J, with 17 bases between. The germline CDR1 and CDR2 sequences are LNHNV and YYDKDF (reference sequence). In DNA, the CDR3 is TGTGCCACCAGCCTTAGTAATTGGGAGCCCACAGATACGCAGTATTTT. This translates into CATSLSNWEPTDTQYF.

CDR3 in DNA: TGTGCCAGCAGCTTACCAGAGGCGGGGTGGACAGGGGCCGAAAAACTGTTTTTT. The encoded protein is CASSLPEAGWTGAEKLFF. The chain carries TRBV7-9 and TRBJ1-4; 9 bases align to TRBD1. The CDR3 length is 18 residues. The V gene end was trimmed by 2 bases and the J gene end by 8 bases; junction bases not matched to a gene: 15. Germline-derived CDR1 and CDR2 are SEHNR and FQNEAQ (reference sequence).

The CDR3 DNA sequence: TGTGCCAGCATGGCCGTACCGGGACTAGCGGGAGGGCCTGCGACCGGGGAGCTGTTTTTT. This sequence encodes CASMAVPGLAGGPATGELFF. The chain recombines TRBV27 with TRBJ2-2; TRBD2 agrees at 16 bases. Germline CDR1 is MNHEY and CDR2 is SMNVEV (reference sequence). V lost 7 bases and J lost 5; bases outside the gene matches: 16. The CDR3 covers 20 residues.